Listed here are 15 T cell receptor beta chains from one sample, sequenced in a study of shared clonotypes between healthy human individuals. Method: immunoSEQ multiplex PCR; TCRdb's copy keeps in-frame clones and lacks some. The sample holds 2 million to 2.5 million clones, 85% to 95% seen once. Specimen: naive CD4+ T cells from PBMCs. The subset here: CD45RA+ positively selected. The receptors originated from a man younger than 30 in good health. Some clones in this sample may be carry-over from other donors' samples.

This clone has more than one count but fewer than ten. The rearrangement joins TRBV9 to TRBJ2-1; TRBD1 aligns across 7 bases. This CDR3 has 15 amino acids. CDR1 is SGDLS, CDR2 YYNGEE, per germline. The J segment lost 0 bases and the V segment lost 4 bases, leaving 4 bases of the junction unmatched. CDR3 loop: CASSITGDSYNEQFF. The CDR3 coding sequence is TGTGCCAGCAGCATAACAGGGGACTCCTACAATGAGCAGTTCTTC.

The chain links TRBV10-3 to TRBJ2-5; TRBD1 matches at 9 bases. J gave up 0 bases and V 6 bases, and 5 bases lay outside the gene matches. The V gene's germline CDR1 is ENHRY and CDR2 SYGVKD. The CDR3 sequence is 15 residues long. The CDR3 reads CAIRSDRGDQETQYF. CDR3 coding DNA: TGTGCCATCAGATCGGACAGGGGAGACCAAGAGACCCAGTACTTC.

The rearrangement uses TRBV18 and TRBJ2-3; 10 positions agree with TRBD1. Losses at the gene ends were 6 bases for V and 3 bases for J; bases not matched to a gene: 3. This CDR3 has 14 residues. Germline CDR1 is KGHSH and CDR2 is LQKENI. CDR3 loop: CASSWTGGTDTQYF. For the CDR3, the DNA is TGTGCCAGCTCGTGGACAGGGGGGACAGATACGCAGTATTTT.

The CDR3 DNA follows: TGTGCCAGCAGTTTACCCCTGGGGGCAGATACGCAGTATTTT. Amino acid sequence: CASSLPLGADTQYF. This chain joins TRBV28 and TRBJ2-3; D tentatively reads TRBD1 or TRBD2 (5 bases each). The V gene lost 2 bases and the J gene lost 4 bases, with 10 bases spanning the gap. Germline V gene sequence: CDR1 MDHEN, CDR2 SYDVKM. The CDR3 is made up of 14 amino acids.

V is TRBV4-1 and J is TRBJ1-1, with D perhaps TRBD1 (5 bases). There are 15 residues in the CDR3. V dropped 2 bases and J dropped 5 bases, with 15 bases sitting between them. Germline V gives CDR1 MGHRA, CDR2 YSYEKL. CDR3 DNA: TGCGCCAGCAGCCAAACCGGACTGGAGGGGACTGAAGCTTTCTTT. This sequence encodes CASSQTGLEGTEAFF.

V gene TRBV7-9 combines with J gene TRBJ2-1; D is undetermined. The germline V and J ends were trimmed by 2 bases and 9 bases, with 11 bases remaining between them. This CDR3 has 13 amino acids. Germline-derived CDR1 and CDR2 are SEHNR and FQNEAQ (reference sequence). The CDR3 here is CASSLNSLGEQFF. CDR3 bases: TGTGCCAGCAGCTTAAACAGTCTCGGTGAGCAGTTCTTC.

V and J are TRBV28 and TRBJ1-4; D unclear. The CDR3 extends over 14 amino acids. The ends were cut back, 7 bases at V and 4 bases at J, with 13 bases in the middle. Germline V CDR1 and CDR2: MDHEN, SYDVKM. The CDR3, as DNA: TGTGCCAGCAACGGGCAGCCCTTTAATGAAAAACTGTTTTTT. Translated: CASNGQPFNEKLFF.

This clone was found a few times. This chain joins TRBV6-5 and TRBJ1-5, with D uncertain. Per the germline V gene, CDR1 is MNHEY and CDR2 is SVGAGI. The CDR3 runs 14 residues. The V end lost 5 bases, the J end lost 0 bases, and 8 bases lay between the germline ends. This CDR3 reads CASSRERSNQPQHF. CDR3 DNA sequence: TGTGCCAGCAGTCGAGAGCGTAGCAATCAGCCCCAGCATTTT.

V gene TRBV5-1 combines with J gene TRBJ2-1; 9 bases are shared with TRBD1. CDR3 length equals 14 residues. V trimming: 4 bases; J trimming: 6 bases; junction bases outside the gene matches: 5. Germline V gene sequence: CDR1 SGHRS, CDR2 YFSETQ. The CDR3, as DNA: TGCGCCAGCAGCCGGGACAGGGTCGGCAATGAGCAGTTCTTC. Translating gives CASSRDRVGNEQFF.

V usage is TRBV5-1 and J usage is TRBJ2-1; D could derive from TRBD1 or TRBD2 (5 bases each). This CDR3 comprises 15 residues. Germline CDR1 and CDR2: SGHRS and YFSETQ. V dropped 5 bases and J dropped 6 bases, with 18 bases sitting between them. The CDR3 sequence: CASRIDSFLANEQFF. The CDR3 DNA reads as TGCGCCAGCAGAATAGACAGCTTCCTAGCCAATGAGCAGTTCTTC.

In nucleotides, the CDR3 is TGTGCCAGTAGTATTCCACTAGCGGGAGTTATGAATGAGCAGTTCTTC. It encodes CASSIPLAGVMNEQFF. The chain recombines TRBV19 with TRBJ2-1, with 11 positions matching TRBD2. The V gene end was trimmed by 3 bases and the J gene end by 7 bases; junction bases not matched to a gene: 8. The CDR3 consists of 16 residues. CDR1 LNHDA and CDR2 SQIVND come from the germline V gene (reference sequence).

This chain links TRBV5-4 with TRBJ1-4; no firm D call. CDR1 SGHNT and CDR2 YYREEE come from the germline V gene (reference sequence). V was shortened by 3 bases and J by 0 bases, with 12 bases between the two germline ends. The CDR3 sequence is 16 residues long. CDR3 loop: CASSWEPGATNEKLFF. In DNA, the CDR3 is TGTGCCAGCAGCTGGGAACCGGGTGCAACTAATGAAAAACTGTTTTTT.

The gene calls are TRBV28 and TRBJ1-1; 9 bases are a match to TRBD1. Germline V lookup: CDR1 MDHEN, CDR2 SYDVKM. The trim removed 3 bases at V and 4 bases at J, leaving 12 bases unmatched. The CDR3 has 17 amino acids. CDR3 sequence reads: CASSLGQGLRVGTEAFF. CDR3 DNA sequence: TGTGCCAGCAGTTTGGGACAGGGCTTAAGGGTGGGCACTGAAGCTTTCTTT.

The chain employs TRBV28 and TRBJ1-1; D unclear. CDR1 is MDHEN, CDR2 SYDVKM, per germline. This CDR3 has 12 amino acids. V was clipped by 6 bases and J by 5 bases, with 10 bases between them. In DNA, the CDR3 is TGTGCCAGCAGCTCCATTGGGACTGAAGCTTTCTTT. This codes for CASSSIGTEAFF.

The chain uses TRBV10-3 and TRBJ1-5, with unresolved D. V lost 8 bases to trimming and J lost 2 bases, with 13 bases between them. CDR3 length equals 14 residues. Germline V gene data show CDR1 as ENHRY and CDR2 as SYGVKD. The CDR3 sequence: CAIGGQAGNQPQHF. CDR3 bases: TGTGCCATCGGAGGCCAGGCGGGCAATCAGCCCCAGCATTTT.